This TCR beta chain is from a study of blood T cell repertoires in COVID-19. Method: immunoSEQ multiplex PCR; TCRdb's copy keeps in-frame clones and lacks some. The repertoire holds 150,000 to 200,000 clones, roughly 83% seen once, with around 8.6% in the top ten. Germline V gene lookup returns CDR1 SEHNR and CDR2 FQNEAQ (reference sequence). The CDR3 consists of 16 residues. V lost 3 bases and J lost 9; bases outside the gene matches: 12. Sequencing was carried out using PBMCs or T cells enriched from blood (not recorded which). The rearrangement uses TRBV7-9 and TRBJ2-3, with TRBD2 matching 10 bases. This TCR came from a woman in her 30s who had recovered from COVID-19. The CDR3 protein is CASSFELAGLLATQYF. The CDR3 DNA follows: TGTGCCAGCAGCTTCGAACTAGCGGGACTCCTCGCCACGCAGTATTTT.